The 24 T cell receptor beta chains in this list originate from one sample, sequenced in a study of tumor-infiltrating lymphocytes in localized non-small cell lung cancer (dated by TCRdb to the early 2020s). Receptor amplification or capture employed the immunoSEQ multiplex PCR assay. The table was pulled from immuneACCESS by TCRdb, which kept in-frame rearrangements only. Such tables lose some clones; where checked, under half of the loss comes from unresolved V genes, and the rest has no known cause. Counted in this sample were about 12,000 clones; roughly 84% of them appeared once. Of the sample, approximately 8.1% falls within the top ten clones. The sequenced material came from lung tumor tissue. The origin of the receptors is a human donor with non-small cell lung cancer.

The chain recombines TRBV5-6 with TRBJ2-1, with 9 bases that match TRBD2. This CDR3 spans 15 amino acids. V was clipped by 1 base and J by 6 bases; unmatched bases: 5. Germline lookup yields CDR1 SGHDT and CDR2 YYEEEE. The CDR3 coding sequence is TGTGCCAGCAGCTTGCGGCTAGCGGGGAGCAATGAGCAGTTCTTC. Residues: CASSLRLAGSNEQFF.

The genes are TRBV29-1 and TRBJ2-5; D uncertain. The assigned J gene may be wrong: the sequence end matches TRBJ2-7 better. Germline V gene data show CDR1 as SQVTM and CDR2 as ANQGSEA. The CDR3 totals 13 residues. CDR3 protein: CSVEIGSTYEQYF. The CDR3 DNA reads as TGCAGCGTTGAAATCGGCAGCACCTACGAGCAGTACTTC.

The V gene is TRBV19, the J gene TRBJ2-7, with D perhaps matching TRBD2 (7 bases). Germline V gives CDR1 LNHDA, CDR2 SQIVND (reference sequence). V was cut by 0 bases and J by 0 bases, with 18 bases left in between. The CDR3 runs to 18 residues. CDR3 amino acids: CASSIDRGARISSYEQYF. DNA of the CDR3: TGTGCCAGTAGTATAGATCGGGGGGCGCGGATAAGCTCCTACGAGCAGTACTTC. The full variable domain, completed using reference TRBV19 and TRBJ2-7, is DGGITQSPKYLFRKEGQNVTLSCEQNLNHDAMYWYRQDPGQGLRLIYYSQIVNDFQKGDIAEGYSVSREKKESFPLTVTSAQKNPTAFYLCASSIDRGARISSYEQYFGPGTRLTVT.

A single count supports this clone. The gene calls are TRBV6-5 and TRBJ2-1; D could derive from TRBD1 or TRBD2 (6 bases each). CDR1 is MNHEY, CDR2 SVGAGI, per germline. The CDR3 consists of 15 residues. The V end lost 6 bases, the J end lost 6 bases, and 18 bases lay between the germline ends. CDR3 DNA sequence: TGTGCCAGCAGCAGAAGCTTGGGGGGCCCCAATGAGCAGTTCTTC. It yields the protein CASSRSLGGPNEQFF.

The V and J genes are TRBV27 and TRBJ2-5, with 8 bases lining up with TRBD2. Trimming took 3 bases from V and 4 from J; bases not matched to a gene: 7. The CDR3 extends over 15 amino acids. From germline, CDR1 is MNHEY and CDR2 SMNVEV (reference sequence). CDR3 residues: CASSFSTSGIETQYF. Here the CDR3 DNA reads TGTGCCAGCAGTTTTTCTACTAGCGGAATAGAGACCCAGTACTTC.

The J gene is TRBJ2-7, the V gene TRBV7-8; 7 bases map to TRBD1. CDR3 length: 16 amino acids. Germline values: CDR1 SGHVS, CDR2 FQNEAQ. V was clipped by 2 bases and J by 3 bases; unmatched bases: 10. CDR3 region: CASSLSPGTAYYEQYF. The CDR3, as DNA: TGTGCCAGCAGCTTAAGCCCCGGGACAGCATACTACGAGCAGTACTTC.

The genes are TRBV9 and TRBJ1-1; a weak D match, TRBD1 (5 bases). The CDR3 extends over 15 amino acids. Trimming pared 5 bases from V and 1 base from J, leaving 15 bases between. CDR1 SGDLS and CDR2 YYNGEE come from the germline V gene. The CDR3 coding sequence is TGTGCCAGCAGATATTCTTTTACAGGGAACACTGAAGCTTTCTTT. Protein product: CASRYSFTGNTEAFF. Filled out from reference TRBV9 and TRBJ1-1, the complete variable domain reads DSGVTQTPKHLITATGQRVTLRCSPRSGDLSVYWYQQSLDQGLQFLIQYYNGEERAKGNILERFSAQQFPDLHSELNLSSLELGDSALYFCASRYSFTGNTEAFFGQGTRLTVV.

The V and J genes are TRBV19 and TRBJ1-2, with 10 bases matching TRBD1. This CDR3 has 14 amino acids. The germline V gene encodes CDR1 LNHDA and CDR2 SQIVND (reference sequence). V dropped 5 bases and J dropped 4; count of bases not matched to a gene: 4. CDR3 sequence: CASSSRTGGYGYTF. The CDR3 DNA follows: TGTGCCAGTAGTTCGCGGACAGGGGGCTATGGCTACACCTTC.

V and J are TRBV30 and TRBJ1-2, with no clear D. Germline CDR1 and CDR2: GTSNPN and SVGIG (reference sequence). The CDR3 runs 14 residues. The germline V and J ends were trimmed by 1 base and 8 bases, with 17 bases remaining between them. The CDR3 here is CAWSGPAQSGGYTF. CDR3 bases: TGTGCCTGGAGTGGACCGGCTCAATCTGGCGGCTACACCTTC.

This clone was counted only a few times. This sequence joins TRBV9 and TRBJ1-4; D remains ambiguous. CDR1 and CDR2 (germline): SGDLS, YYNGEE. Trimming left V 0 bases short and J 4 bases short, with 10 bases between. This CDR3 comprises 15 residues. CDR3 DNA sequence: TGTGCCAGCAGCGTAGGAGATACCCGTAATGAAAAACTGTTTTTT. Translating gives CASSVGDTRNEKLFF.

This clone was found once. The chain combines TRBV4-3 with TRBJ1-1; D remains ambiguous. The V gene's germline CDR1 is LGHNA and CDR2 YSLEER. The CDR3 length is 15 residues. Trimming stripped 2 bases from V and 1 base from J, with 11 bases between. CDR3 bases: TGCGCCAGCAGCCAAACGTGGATCGGGAACACTGAAGCTTTCTTT. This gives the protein CASSQTWIGNTEAFF.

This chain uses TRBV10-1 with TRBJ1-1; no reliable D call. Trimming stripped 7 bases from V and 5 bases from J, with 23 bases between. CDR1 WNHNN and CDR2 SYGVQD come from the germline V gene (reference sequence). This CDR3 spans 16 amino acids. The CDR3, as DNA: TGCGCCAGCAATCGGTGCCCCCGAATGGTGAGAACTGAAGCTTTCTTT. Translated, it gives CASNRCPRMVRTEAFF.

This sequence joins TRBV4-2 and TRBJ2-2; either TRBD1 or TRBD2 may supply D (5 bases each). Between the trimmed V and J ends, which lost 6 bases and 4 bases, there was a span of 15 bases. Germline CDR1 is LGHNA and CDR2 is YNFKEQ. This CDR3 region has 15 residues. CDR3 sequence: CASSPGTLITGELFF. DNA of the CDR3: TGTGCCAGCAGTCCCGGGACCTTGATCACCGGGGAGCTGTTTTTT.

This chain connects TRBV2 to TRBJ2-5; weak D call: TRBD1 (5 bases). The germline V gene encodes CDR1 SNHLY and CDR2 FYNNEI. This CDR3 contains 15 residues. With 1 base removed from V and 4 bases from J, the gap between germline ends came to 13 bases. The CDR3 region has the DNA TGTGCCAGCAGTGAAGAAGCTTGGCAGGGAGAGACCCAGTACTTC. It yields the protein CASSEEAWQGETQYF.

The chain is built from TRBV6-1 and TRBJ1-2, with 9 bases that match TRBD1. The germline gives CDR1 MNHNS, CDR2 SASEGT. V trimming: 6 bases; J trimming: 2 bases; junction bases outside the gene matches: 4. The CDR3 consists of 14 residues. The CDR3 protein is CASREQGANYGYTF. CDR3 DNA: TGTGCCAGCAGGGAACAGGGGGCCAACTATGGCTACACCTTC.

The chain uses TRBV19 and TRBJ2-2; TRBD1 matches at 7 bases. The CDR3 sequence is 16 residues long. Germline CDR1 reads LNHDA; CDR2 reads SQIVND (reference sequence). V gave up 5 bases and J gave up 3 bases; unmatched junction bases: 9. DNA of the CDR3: TGTGCCAGTAGTTTTCGGACAGGTCGATACACCGGGGAGCTGTTTTTT. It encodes CASSFRTGRYTGELFF.

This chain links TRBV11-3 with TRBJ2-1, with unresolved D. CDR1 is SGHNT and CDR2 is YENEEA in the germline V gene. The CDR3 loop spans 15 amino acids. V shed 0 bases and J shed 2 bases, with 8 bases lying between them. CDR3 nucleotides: TGTGCCAGCAGCTTAGACCCAGGAGCCTACAATGAGCAGTTCTTC. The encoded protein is CASSLDPGAYNEQFF.

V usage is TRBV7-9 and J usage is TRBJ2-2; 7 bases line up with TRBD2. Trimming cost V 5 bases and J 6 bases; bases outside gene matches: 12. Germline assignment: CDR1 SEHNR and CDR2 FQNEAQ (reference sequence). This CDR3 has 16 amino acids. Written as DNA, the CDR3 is TGTGCCAGCAGCACCACGGGGGGTGCGTTGGCCGGGGAGCTGTTTTTT. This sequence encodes CASSTTGGALAGELFF. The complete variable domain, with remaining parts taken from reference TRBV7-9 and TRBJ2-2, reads DTGVSQNPRHKITKRGQNVTFRCDPISEHNRLYWYRQTLGQGPEFLTYFQNEAQLEKSRLLSDRFSAERPKGSFSTLEIQRTEQGDSAMYLCASSTTGGALAGELFFGEGSRLTVL.

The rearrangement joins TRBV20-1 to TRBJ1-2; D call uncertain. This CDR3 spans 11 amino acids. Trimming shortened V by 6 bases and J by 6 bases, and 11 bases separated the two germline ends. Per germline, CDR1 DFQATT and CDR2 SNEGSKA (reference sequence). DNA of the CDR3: TGCAGTGCCCGTTCAGCAAATGGCTACACCTTC. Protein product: CSARSANGYTF.

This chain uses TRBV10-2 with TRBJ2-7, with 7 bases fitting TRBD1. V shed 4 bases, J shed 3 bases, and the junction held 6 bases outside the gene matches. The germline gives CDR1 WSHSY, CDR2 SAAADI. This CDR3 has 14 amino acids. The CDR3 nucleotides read TGCGCCAGCAGTGGGGGGACAGAGATCTACGAGCAGTACTTC. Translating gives CASSGGTEIYEQYF.

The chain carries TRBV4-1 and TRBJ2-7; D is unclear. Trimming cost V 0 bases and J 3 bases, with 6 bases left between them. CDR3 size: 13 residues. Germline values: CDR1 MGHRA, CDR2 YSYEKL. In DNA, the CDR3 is TGCGCCAGCAGCCAAGAGCTGTTCTACGAGCAGTACTTC. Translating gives CASSQELFYEQYF.

The CDR3 DNA is TGTGCCAGCAGTTACGACTTCTACGAGCAGTACTTC. Translating it yields CASSYDFYEQYF. The V and J genes are TRBV6-5 and TRBJ2-7; D is unclear. The CDR3 length is 12 residues. The V end was cut by 2 bases, the J end by 3 bases, with 5 bases between. Germline lookup yields CDR1 MNHEY and CDR2 SVGAGI.

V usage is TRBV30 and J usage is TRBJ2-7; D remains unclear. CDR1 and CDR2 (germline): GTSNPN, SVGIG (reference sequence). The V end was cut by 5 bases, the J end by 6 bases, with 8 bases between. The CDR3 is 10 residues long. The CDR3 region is CAWGESEQYF. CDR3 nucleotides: TGTGCCTGGGGGGAAAGCGAGCAGTACTTC.

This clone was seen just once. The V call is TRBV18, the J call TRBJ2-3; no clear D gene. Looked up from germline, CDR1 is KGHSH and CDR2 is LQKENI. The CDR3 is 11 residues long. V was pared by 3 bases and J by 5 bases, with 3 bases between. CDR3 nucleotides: TGTGCCAGCTCACCCGGAGATACGCAGTATTTT. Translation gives CASSPGDTQYF.